This T cell receptor beta chain appears in the sequencing data of a study of cytomegalovirus exposure and HLA in healthy donors (TCRdb year 2017). In terms of the full investigation: An earlier analysis of some 600 of the donors reported approximately 300 Gb of sequence data and around 110 million unique TCR beta sequences obtained from about 200 million T cells. An early release covering some 640 HLA-typed donors comprised 250 to 350 gigabases of sequencing data and tens of millions of unique TCR sequences. Of the 300 to 500 genotyped donors, 65% to 90% were placed in the genetic ancestry cluster associated with self-reported Caucasian donors. The aim of the study was to test whether cataloging public T cell receptors could identify signatures of past pathogen exposure. Using immunosequencing, the study profiled T cell repertoires from around 670 subjects and related those repertoires to cytomegalovirus serostatus. A separate validation cohort of 90 to 150 different subjects was used in addition to the approximately 640-subject first cohort. To predict cytomegalovirus infection status, the study brought together high-throughput TCR immunosequencing, statistical association of individual TCRs with disease status, and machine learning. A later analysis re-examined previously published TCR beta repertoires from more than 650 donors and added high-resolution HLA genotyping to investigate patterns of TCR occurrence. Rather than using new phenotypic data, the later analysis identified candidate immune exposures from TCR beta sequences and from how often those sequences occurred across donors. An earlier analysis of fewer than 750 of the donors used high-throughput TCR beta sequencing to judge whether each TCR beta V gene segment behaved as functional or pseudogenic. Alongside the repertoire data, information on donor age, sex, ethnicity and CMV serostatus was compiled. A later genetic analysis used genome-wide SNP genotypes for about 60% of the 666 donors, treating that subset as a discovery cohort. Every repertoire in the discovery cohort had been generated on one and the same sequencing platform. HLA typing included class I and class II loci at four-digit resolution. The number of typed donors differed by locus: about 620-640 for A, B, C, DRB1 and DQB1; 522 for DQA1; approximately 610 for DPA1; and 400 to 480 for DPB1. Roughly five DR-DQ haplotypes were treated as single units for association and clustering because of strong linkage in the cohort. Among some 400 genotyped donors of the cohort, an average of about 240,000 unique TCR beta nucleotide sequences were sequenced per donor, roughly 20% of them non-productive.

The library was produced with the immunoSEQ multiplex PCR assay. A mixture of 60 forward primers for TCR Vbeta segments and 13 reverse primers for TCR Jbeta segments was used in the multiplex PCR. Amplification of the CDR3 region of rearranged TCR beta genes was performed with a multiplex PCR assay on genomic DNA. On the Illumina HiSeq System, the amplified TCR beta libraries were sequenced as 87-base-pair reads. The study's own analysis went as follows. In a later analysis, 77 million or so unique TCR beta chains were counted across the 666 repertoires, and roughly 11 million of these chains were shared by at least two donors. Raw reads were error-corrected and collapsed into unique sequences by a nearest-neighbor algorithm in which closely related sequences were merged to remove PCR and sequencing errors. Alignment of CDR3 sequences to IMGT reference sequences was used to assign V, D and J gene segments. Each retained sequence needed at least a six-nucleotide match to both a V gene segment and a J gene segment. Rearrangements were classified as productive when the CDR3 lacked stop codons and remained in frame with V and J, and all other rearrangements were classified as non-productive. CDR3 was defined by IMGT convention, running from the second conserved V-encoded cysteine to the conserved J-encoded phenylalanine. The earlier analysis of about 610 of the donors excluded sequences that lacked an unambiguous match to a single V gene segment. An earlier analysis of 587 of the donors called V segments functional above 56.7% productive rearrangements and segregating when the between-donor standard deviation exceeded 5%. A statistical classification framework was developed to diagnose cytomegalovirus status using the catalog of TCR beta chain sequences. V and J gene assignment, in a later analysis, came from comparing TCR nucleotide sequences with IMGT/GENE-DB human TR gene sequences. In a later analysis, CDR3 sequences and most-parsimonious VDJ recombination scenarios were assigned using the TCRdist pipeline. In a later analysis, each TCR beta chain was defined by its CDR3 amino acid sequence together with its V-gene family, and reads lacking a unique V-gene family were excluded. A later analysis removed 450 to 600 highly shared, low-generation-probability nucleotide sequences to deal with suspected cross-contamination and a sequencing artifact. A later analysis calculated a clonal expansion index for each public chain from normalized within-repertoire ranks of inferred template counts. In a later analysis, generation probabilities were computed with a VDJ recombination model fitted to out-of-frame rearrangements, and the resulting probabilities were checked against IGoR. In a later analysis, hypergeometric tests were used to score TCR-TCR, TCR-HLA and TCR-CMV co-occurrence, with a repertoire-size bias correction applied to TCR pairs. A later analysis estimated false discovery rates by permuting HLA or CMV assignments 20 times. In a later analysis, co-occurring TCRs were grouped using DBSCAN, and TCRdist sequence similarity was added for clustering within HLA-allele-positive subsets. Repertoires with fewer than 30,000 or more than 120,000 public chains, plus five repertoires with anomalous nucleotide sharing, were excluded from co-occurrence clustering. The table comes from immuneACCESS by way of TCRdb, which keeps in-frame sequences with V and J called. Part of the clones is missing from these tables; in studies checked, under half for an unresolved V gene and the rest for unknown reasons. V and J calls and clone size follow that table, whereas D and trimming were derived from the DNA. This sample lists over 150,000 clones; around four fifths were detected once. The leading ten clones occupy about 1.3% of the sample.

Details on this clone: The antigen it recognizes is unknown. No qualities accompany the bases; no much larger clone lies one base away.

The CDR3 holds 14 amino acids from the cysteine to the phenylalanine. The sequence is cut down to CDR3 DNA, 42 bases in frame from base 1. Looking up the germline V gene yields CDR1 KGHSH and CDR2 LQKENI. The germline V end is reduced by 0 bases and the J end by 5 bases; junction bases left unmatched: 4. What the study reported, not specific to this receptor: According to a later genetic analysis, donors in an Asian-associated ancestry cluster had fewer N-insertions in productive TCRs than the roughly 660-donor mean. A later analysis reported that several top co-occurrence clusters appeared linked to parvovirus B19, influenza, CMV and Epstein-Barr virus. In a later analysis, the rate of TCR association differed among HLA loci, with DRB1 alleles having the most associated TCRs and HLA-C alleles having the fewest. The classifier was reported to diagnose cytomegalovirus status with high specificity and sensitivity in both the original and validation cohorts. According to the authors, the approach could potentially be generalized to other disease states and immunological phenotypes. In this cohort, only TCR beta chains were sequenced, and detectable features were limited by the absence of alpha or paired-chain data. Broadly in line with IMGT annotations, most TCR beta V segments showed up in productive rearrangements about 87% or about 30% of the time in an earlier analysis of 450 to 600 of the donors. A later analysis associated 16,951 TCR beta sequences with specific HLA alleles at a false discovery rate of 0.05. A few of the identified cytomegalovirus-associated TCR beta chains were confirmed in vitro to be specific for cytomegalovirus antigens. Compared with equally common non-associated chains, HLA-associated TCR beta chains in a later analysis were more clonally expanded and had lower generation probabilities. The 87-base-pair reads could not distinguish some IMGT-functional V segments, including TRBV6-2 and TRBV6-3, so those segments were excluded. A further reported finding was that TCR beta sequences accurately predicted the HLA-A and HLA-B alleles for most subjects in the first cohort. The earlier analysis of nearly 600 of the donors excluded seventeen rarely observed V segments, including chromosome 9 orphons, because counts were too low. A total of 164 TCR beta chains were listed by the study as associated with cytomegalovirus. Across donors, most TCR sequences were observed very rarely, whereas some public TCRs were present in many individuals. Because HLA typing was unavailable for some donors at each locus, only the typed subset was used in association tests. The only immune exposure information available for the cohort was CMV serostatus. Most CMV-associated TCR beta chains appeared to be HLA-restricted in a later analysis, and the HLA associations seemed to be driven largely by CMV exposure. Correlated functional status among segregating V segments might reflect linkage disequilibrium, but an unknown experimental factor could not be ruled out. Roughly uniform sequencing depth across donors was assumed in presence/absence analyses, although this assumption may not hold. When HLA alleles, especially DR and DQ, strongly co-occurred, TCR associations were difficult to assign to individual alleles. V-gene and J-gene trimming of TCR beta chains was associated with a missense DCLRE1C variant in a later genetic analysis, and the association was replicated in an independent cohort. A cluster of highly shared sequence variants was judged likely to be a technical artifact of the sequencing pipeline.

The cohort was made up of approximately 670 healthy bone marrow donors. At the time of sampling, all cohort members were nominally healthy, though unrecorded immune exposures were likely present. The donor was CMV seronegative and belonged to the group of 350 or so seronegative cohort members. Every donor gave a peripheral blood sample, and the peripheral blood mononuclear cells from that sample were used for TCR beta sequencing. The Qiagen DNeasy Blood Extraction Kit was used to extract genomic DNA from the blood cell samples. The receptor chain draws on TRBV18 and TRBJ2-7, with 7 middle bases fitting TRBD1. Input material: PBMCs. This receptor was identified in a woman between 50 and 59 years old in good health and CMV-seronegative. The CDR3 protein is CASSPPTGNDEQYF. The nucleotides are TGTGCCAGCTCACCACCGACAGGGAACGACGAGCAGTACTTC.